The entry below describes one T cell receptor (beta chain). This clone was seen only once. What this receptor recognizes is not known. Per-nucleotide qualities are absent, and no much larger clonotype sits a single base away. Between the V and J ends, shortened by 5 bases and 0 bases respectively, the junction contains 9 bases. From a lookup of the germline V gene (reference sequence), CDR1 and CDR2 are MNHEY and SMNVEV. The CDR3 numbers 14 residues from cysteine through phenylalanine. The DNA shown is the 42-base CDR3, in frame from base 1. Receptor libraries were prepared by the immunoSEQ multiplex PCR assay. RNA was extracted from all samples and reverse transcribed into cDNA as template for TCR sequencing. First-strand cDNA was synthesized using SuperScript III with a 2:1 mix of oligo-dT and random hexamers. Amplification bias was assessed with a synthetic immune receptor repertoire, and residual bias was removed computationally. The published analysis was carried out like this. Raw reads were preprocessed to remove errors, and CDR3 was defined according to IMGT conventions as the region from the conserved cysteine to phenylalanine. To get clonality, Shannon entropy was normalized by log2 of the number of productive unique TCRs and the result was subtracted from 1. CD4 or CD8 identity of scalp clones was inferred by cross-referencing scalp TCRbeta sequences with sorted blood CD4 and CD8 repertoires. TCRdb re-hosts the immuneACCESS table, in-frame sequences only. Its copies lack some clones; in the studies checked, an unresolved V gene accounts for under half of them, and the cause for the rest is not known. The V and J calls and clone size were taken over from that table, and D and trimming were inferred from the DNA. The sample data list about 150,000 clones, and approximately 60% of these were observed just once. The top ten hold 36% of the sample.

These data come from a study of CD8+ T cells in alopecia areata listed by TCRdb under 2018. For the wider study: In both human patients and the C3H/HeJ mouse model, the study applied high-throughput TCRbeta sequencing to look at T cell clonal expansion in alopecia areata. Scalp clonality was compared among normal scalp (n=4), patchy alopecia areata scalp (n=8), and alopecia totalis/universalis scalp (n=8). Amplification of TCRbeta CDR3 regions was done by immunoSEQ multiplex PCR using 35 Vbeta forward primers and 13 Jbeta reverse primers. Human TCRbeta sequencing covered scalp tissue and sorted CD4+ and CD8+ peripheral blood T cells from patchy and totalis/universalis alopecia areata patients and healthy controls. RNA came from the PAXgene miRNA kit for fixed scalp, the miRNeasy kit for PBMCs, and the RNeasy kit for mouse skin.

PBMCs were isolated by density centrifugation and stained for CD3, CD4 and CD8, after which CD4+ and CD8+ T cells were sorted on a FACSAria. Scalp biopsies and blood samples were obtained from unaffected controls. The full study reports these points: Unlike mouse skin, where gammadelta T cells dominate, normal human skin contains resident alphabeta T cells that get sequenced too, which complicates analysis of the scalp TCR repertoire. Higher clonality and more expanded CD8+ clones were observed in lesional scalp than in normal scalp, particularly in alopecia totalis/universalis, a finding suggestive of antigenic drive. Compared with mice, TCR sequences shared between patients were less clear, possibly partly because of HLA diversity across the patient population.

Source material: CD8+ T cells sorted from blood. This chain joins TRBV27 to TRBJ2-3; no D gene can be assigned with confidence. The sequence was obtained from a human donor in good health. CDR3 protein: CASSQIASTDTQYF. DNA sequence: TGTGCCAGCAGTCAAATCGCTAGCACAGATACGCAGTATTTT.